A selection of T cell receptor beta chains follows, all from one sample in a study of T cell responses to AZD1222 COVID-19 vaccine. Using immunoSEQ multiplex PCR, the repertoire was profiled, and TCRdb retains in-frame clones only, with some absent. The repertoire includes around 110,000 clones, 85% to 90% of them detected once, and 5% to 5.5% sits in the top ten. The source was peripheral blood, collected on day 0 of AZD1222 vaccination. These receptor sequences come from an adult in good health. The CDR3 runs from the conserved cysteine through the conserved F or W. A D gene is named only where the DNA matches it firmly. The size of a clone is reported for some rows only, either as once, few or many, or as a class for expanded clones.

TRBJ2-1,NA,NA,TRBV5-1,TGCGCCAGCAGCTACCAGGGGATCGCCTACAATGAGCAGTTCTTC,CASSYQGIAYNEQFF
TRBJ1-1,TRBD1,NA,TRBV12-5,TGTGCTAGTGGTTGGATGACAGGGAGATTTACTGAAGCTTTCTTT,CASGWMTGRFTEAFF
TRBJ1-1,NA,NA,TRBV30,TGTGCCTGGAGTCTGTGGAGGGAAGCTTTCTTT,CAWSLWREAFF
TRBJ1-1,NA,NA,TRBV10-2,TGCGCCAGCATGGAACTTGTGGCCACTGAAGCTTTCTTT,CASMELVATEAFF
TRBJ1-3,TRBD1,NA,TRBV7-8,TGTGCCAGCAGCCGCCGGGACAGGGTCTCTGGAAACACCATATATTTT,CASSRRDRVSGNTIYF
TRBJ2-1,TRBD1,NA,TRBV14,TGTGCCAGCTCAACGACAGGGGGTCTCGGTTTGGGCTCCTACAATGAGCAGTTCTTC,CASSTTGGLGLGSYNEQFF
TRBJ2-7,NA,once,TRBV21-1,TGTGCCAGCAGCAACCCGGGACTACCCAGCTCCTACGAGCAGTACTTC,CASSNPGLPSSYEQYF
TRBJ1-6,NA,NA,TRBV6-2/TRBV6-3,TGTGCCAGCAGTTACATGGGGTCCAATTCACCCCTCCACTTT,CASSYMGSNSPLHF
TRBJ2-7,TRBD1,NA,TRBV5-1,TGCGCCAGCAGCCCAGGCGGGACAGGGGTTTTCCACGAGCAGTACTTC,CASSPGGTGVFHEQYF
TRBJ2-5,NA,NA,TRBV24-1,TGTGCCACCGGAAACTCGTACCAAGAGACCCAGTACTTC,CATGNSYQETQYF
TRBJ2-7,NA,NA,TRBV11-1,TGTGCCAGCAGCCGGACCCGAGTCAGGGGTCCCTACGAGCAGTACTTC,CASSRTRVRGPYEQYF
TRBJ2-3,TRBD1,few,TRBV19,TGTGCCAGTAGTGAACAGGGGGCAGCAGGAGATACGCAGTATTTT,CASSEQGAAGDTQYF
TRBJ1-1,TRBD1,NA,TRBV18,TGTGCCAGCTCACCCAATCGGGGACAGGAAGAAGCTTTCTTT,CASSPNRGQEEAFF
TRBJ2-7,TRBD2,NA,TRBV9,TGTGCCAGCAGCCTTCAAGCGGGAGTGCACGAGCAGTACTTC,CASSLQAGVHEQYF
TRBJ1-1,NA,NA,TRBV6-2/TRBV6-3,TGTGCCAGCAGTTACTTTGGACAGAACACTGAAGCTTTCTTT,CASSYFGQNTEAFF
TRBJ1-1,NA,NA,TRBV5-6,TGTGCCAGCAGCTGGAGGCGACCCGGCACTGAAGCTTTCTTT,CASSWRRPGTEAFF
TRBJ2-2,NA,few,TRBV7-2,TGTGCCAGCAGCACGCTCCCCGGAACCGGGGAGCTGTTTTTT,CASSTLPGTGELFF
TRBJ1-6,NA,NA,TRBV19,TGTGCCAGTAGCCGGGATGGGCCCCTCCACTTT,CASSRDGPLHF
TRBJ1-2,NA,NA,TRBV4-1,TGCGCCAGCAGCCAAGGGGATCGAGCTAACTATGGCTACACCTTC,CASSQGDRANYGYTF
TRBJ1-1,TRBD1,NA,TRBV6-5,TGTGCCAGCAGAACCGGGACAGGGGGCTTTAAAGCTTTCTTT,CASRTGTGGFKAFF
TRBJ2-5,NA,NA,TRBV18,TGTGCCAGCTCACCAGGGTCCCAAGAGACCCAGTACTTC,CASSPGSQETQYF
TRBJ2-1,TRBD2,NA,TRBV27,TGTGCCAGCAGTTCGGGACTAGCGGGAGGACTAGAGCAGTTCTTC,CASSSGLAGGLEQFF
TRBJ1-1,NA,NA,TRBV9,TGTGCCAGCAGCCCCCGGTCGGGGATGAACACTGAAGCTTTCTTT,CASSPRSGMNTEAFF
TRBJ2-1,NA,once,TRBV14,TGTGCCAGCAGCCGCTTACAGGGATATGAGCAGTTCTTC,CASSRLQGYEQFF
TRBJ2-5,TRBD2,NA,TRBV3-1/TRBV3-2,TGTGCCAGCAGCCGTAGCGGGAGTGGAAGAGAGACCCAGTACTTC,CASSRSGSGRETQYF
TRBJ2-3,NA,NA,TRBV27,TGTGCCAGCAGTTTGCGCGGTAGCACAGATACGCAGTATTTT,CASSLRGSTDTQYF
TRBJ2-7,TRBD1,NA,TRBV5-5,TGTGCCAGCAGCCAATCTCGGACAGGGGGCCGAGAGCAGTACTTC,CASSQSRTGGREQYF
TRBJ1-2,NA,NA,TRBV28,TGTGCCAGCAGTTCCTTGACAGGCAGCTATGGCTACACCTTC,CASSSLTGSYGYTF
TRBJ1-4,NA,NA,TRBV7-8,TGTGCCAGCAGGCAAATTACAGGGAGCCAAAAACTGTTTTTT,CASRQITGSQKLFF
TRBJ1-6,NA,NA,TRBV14,TGTGCCAGCAGCCAAGTGCAGAATTCACCCCTCCACTTT,CASSQVQNSPLHF
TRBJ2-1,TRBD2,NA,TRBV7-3,TGTGCCAGCAGCTTAACCCAGCGGGAGGGGAATGAGCAGTTCTTC,CASSLTQREGNEQFF
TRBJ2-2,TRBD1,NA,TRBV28,TGTGCCAGCAGTGCCTACAGGGGCACCGGGGAGCTGTTTTTT,CASSAYRGTGELFF
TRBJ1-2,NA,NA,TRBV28,TGTGCCAGCAGTTTAGTGAACTATGGCTACACCTTC,CASSLVNYGYTF
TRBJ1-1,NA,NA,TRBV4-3,TGCGCCAGCAGCCAAGGTCGTGTCAATGATGGCCGGACTGAAGCTTTCTTT,CASSQGRVNDGRTEAFF
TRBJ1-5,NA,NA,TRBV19,TGTGCCAGTAGTGCTCAGGGGTATAGCAATCAGCCCCAGCATTTT,CASSAQGYSNQPQHF
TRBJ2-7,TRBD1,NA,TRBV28,TGTGCCAGCAGCAATTCAGGGACAGGCTACGAGCAGTACTTC,CASSNSGTGYEQYF
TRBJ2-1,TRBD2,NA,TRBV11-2,TGTGCCAGCAGCTTAGAGGAAACTAGCGGGCCTCCAGGCGACAATGAGCAGTTCTTC,CASSLEETSGPPGDNEQFF
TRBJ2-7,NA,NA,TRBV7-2,TGTGCCAGCAGCATACAGGGCTACGAGCAGTACTTC,CASSIQGYEQYF
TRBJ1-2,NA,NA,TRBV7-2,TGTGCCAGCAGCTCCAGGGAACCTAACTATGGCTACACCTTC,CASSSREPNYGYTF
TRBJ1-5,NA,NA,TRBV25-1,TGTGCCAGCAGTGACACGGGTTATAGCAATCAGCCCCAGCATTTT,CASSDTGYSNQPQHF
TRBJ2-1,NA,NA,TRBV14,TGTGCCAGCAGCCAAGCCTTACGGGGTGAGCAGTTCTTC,CASSQALRGEQFF